This T cell receptor (beta chain) was observed in a study of PD-1 blockade in classical Hodgkin lymphoma. Study details: Nivolumab was given intravenously to patients at 3 mg/kg every 2 weeks.

This clone was found once. As yet, its antigen is unknown. Overall study results and limits: Before treatment, TCR diversity in newly diagnosed patients was reportedly lower than in healthy donors. What caused the repertoire differences, perhaps disease activity or prior therapy, remains undefined.

Brentuximab vedotin exposure varied among the patients, all of whom had relapsed after autologous stem cell transplantation. Germline CDR1 and CDR2: MNHEY and SVGAGI. Trimming took 6 bases from V and 5 from J; bases not matched to a gene: 9. The CDR3 is 15 amino acids. Profiled with immunoSEQ multiplex PCR; TCRdb holds only in-frame clones, not every one. The data show some 100,000 clones, about nine tenths seen once. The input for sequencing was peripheral blood mononuclear cells (PBMCs), taken at baseline. The rearrangement links TRBV6-5 to TRBJ2-1; 8 positions match TRBD1. The receptor comes from a human donor with classical Hodgkin lymphoma. The CDR3 loop reads CASRLAGGPNNEQFF. CDR3 DNA sequence: TGTGCCAGCAGGCTGGCAGGGGGCCCTAACAATGAGCAGTTCTTC.